Presented here are 12 T cell receptor beta chains from one specimen sequenced in a study of CD8+CD57+ T cells in acquired aplastic anemia. Patients chosen for sequencing had CD8+CD57+ cells that had expanded, as shown by flow cytometry. TCR beta VDJ and CDR3 profiles were obtained from a genomic DNA template. TCRdb passed the reads through MiXCR, listing each CDR3 protein once. The sample yields around 180,000 distinct CDR3 sequences, roughly 50% seen once. The source material was sorted CD4+, CD8+, or CD8+CD57+ T cells (not recorded which) from PBMCs. These receptors originate from a human donor with aplastic anemia.

This clonotype appeared many times. This rearrangement joins TRBV6-5 to TRBJ2-7, with 11 positions matching TRBD2. Trimming removed 2 bases from V and 2 bases from J; junction bases left unmatched: 2. CDR3 length equals 15 residues. The germline gives CDR1 MNHEY, CDR2 SVGAGI. For the CDR3, the DNA is TGTGCCAGCAGTTACACTAGCGGGGGAACCTACGAGCAGTACTTC. Its translation is CASSYTSGGTYEQYF.

This rearrangement joins TRBV15 to TRBJ2-3, with 7 bases that match TRBD1. The CDR3 totals 15 residues. Losses at the gene ends were 4 bases for V and 0 bases for J; bases not matched to a gene: 4. CDR1 and CDR2 from the germline V gene are LNHNV and YYDKDF (reference sequence). CDR3 loop: CATSTGTVSTDTQYF. Here the CDR3 DNA reads TGTGCCACCAGCACCGGGACAGTGAGCACAGATACGCAGTATTTT.

CDR3 sequence reads: CSVEDGGKNYGYTF. In DNA, the CDR3 is TGCAGCGTTGAGGACGGGGGGAAGAACTATGGCTACACCTTC. V gene TRBV29-1 combines with J gene TRBJ1-2; a weak D match, TRBD1 (5 bases). The V and J ends lost 3 bases and 2 bases respectively, with 13 bases between them. Germline values: CDR1 SQVTM, CDR2 ANQGSEA. There are 14 residues in the CDR3.

This clonotype appeared a few times. This chain joins TRBV5-1 and TRBJ1-3; D gene unclear. This CDR3 is 16 amino acids long. The germline CDR1 and CDR2 sequences are SGHRS and YFSETQ. Trimming left V 0 bases short and J 4 bases short, with 14 bases between. CDR3 protein: CASSLGPPSRGNTIYF. For the CDR3, the DNA is TGCGCCAGCAGCTTGGGTCCTCCCTCGAGGGGAAACACCATATATTTT. Full variable domain (missing parts from reference TRBV5-1 and TRBJ1-3): KAGVTQTPRYLIKTRGQQVTLSCSPISGHRSVSWYQQTPGQGLQFLFEYFSETQRNKGNFPGRFSGRQFSNSRSEMNVSTLELGDSALYLCASSLGPPSRGNTIYFGEGSWLTVV.

This clonotype has just a few counts. The rearrangement uses TRBV7-2 and TRBJ2-7; maybe TRBD2 (6 bases). Germline V gene lookup returns CDR1 SGHTA and CDR2 FQGNSA. The CDR3 runs to 12 residues. V dropped 4 bases and J dropped 6 bases, with 10 bases sitting between them. For the CDR3, the DNA is TGTGCCAGCAGCTCACAGGAGGGCGAGCAGTACTTC. Encoded protein: CASSSQEGEQYF.

The sample holds a few counts of this clonotype. V is TRBV29-1 and J is TRBJ1-2, with D maybe TRBD1 (5 bases). Trimming cost V 4 bases and J 3 bases, with 18 bases left between them. The CDR3 is 15 amino acids. CDR1 SQVTM and CDR2 ANQGSEA come from the germline V gene. CDR3 coding DNA: TGCAGCGTTGTTGAGGTACTAGGGGTTGACTATGGCTACACCTTC. It codes for CSVVEVLGVDYGYTF.

V usage is TRBV12-3 or TRBV12-4 and J usage is TRBJ2-6, with TRBD2 matching over 16 bases. V shed 4 bases, J shed 0 bases, and the junction held 9 bases outside the gene matches. The CDR3 is 21 amino acids. Here the CDR3 DNA reads TGTGCCAGCAGTTCGTATCCGGGACTAGCGGGGGGGTACTCTGGGGCCAACGTCCTGACTTTC. It encodes CASSSYPGLAGGYSGANVLTF.

This chain connects TRBV30 to TRBJ1-1; TRBD1 agrees at 8 bases. Trimming at V came to 4 bases and at J to 6 bases, leaving 10 bases not matched to a gene. Germline lookup yields CDR1 GTSNPN and CDR2 SVGIG (reference sequence). The length of the CDR3 is 14 residues. The DNA of the CDR3 is TGTGCCTGGACCTCCGAGAGGACAGGGCCTGAAGCTTTCTTT. Its translation is CAWTSERTGPEAFF.

The chain joins TRBV6-4 to TRBJ2-3; 11 bases align to TRBD2. This CDR3 contains 15 residues. V trimming: 5 bases; J trimming: 2 bases; junction bases outside the gene matches: 3. The V gene's germline CDR1 is MRHNA and CDR2 SNTAGT. CDR3 loop: CASSRTSGFTDTQYF. In DNA form, the CDR3 reads TGTGCCAGCAGTCGGACTAGCGGGTTCACAGATACGCAGTATTTT.

In its sample, this clonotype was seen a few times. The V call is TRBV15, the J call TRBJ1-1; 7 bases align to TRBD1. With V trimmed by 3 bases and J by 1 base, 5 bases remained unmatched. The CDR3 loop spans 15 amino acids. The V gene's germline CDR1 is LNHNV and CDR2 YYDKDF (reference sequence). CDR3: CATSRGTDTNTEAFF. In DNA form, the CDR3 reads TGTGCCACCAGCAGGGGGACAGATACGAACACTGAAGCTTTCTTT.

The chain links TRBV10-2 to TRBJ2-7; 7 bases agree with TRBD1. V was pared by 10 bases and J by 0 bases, with 9 bases of the junction left unmatched. The length of the CDR3 is 14 residues. Germline lookup yields CDR1 WSHSY and CDR2 SAAADI. In DNA, the CDR3 is TGCGCCAACAGGGGAGTGGACAACTCCTACGAGCAGTACTTC. As protein: CANRGVDNSYEQYF.

This clonotype occurred a few times. V is TRBV24-1 and J is TRBJ1-5; 8 nucleotides align to TRBD1. V lost 4 bases to trimming and J lost 4 bases; unmatched junction nucleotides: 8. The CDR3 loop spans 16 amino acids. Germline CDR1 is KGHDR and CDR2 is SFDVKD. The CDR3 nucleotides read TGTGCCACCAGTGACGCCGGGACAGGTTATAATCAGCCCCAGCATTTT. Translated: CATSDAGTGYNQPQHF.